Below are 27 T cell receptor beta chains sequenced from a single sample in a study of shared clonotypes between healthy human individuals. TCRdb's copy holds only in-frame clones and misses some; the assay was immunoSEQ multiplex PCR. The data contain approximately 2,000,000 clones, around 93% of them singletons. Cells designated naive CD8 were CD45RO-negative and were positively selected for CCR7, with terminally differentiated effector memory CD45RA+ cells excluded. Source material: naive CD8+ T cells from PBMCs. All receptors derive from a man younger than 35 in good health. Some clones in this sample may be carry-over from other donors' samples.

The J gene is TRBJ1-1, the V gene TRBV25-1, with D unclear. Looked up from germline, CDR1 is MGHDK and CDR2 is SYGVNS. The CDR3 runs to 10 residues. V dropped 4 bases and J dropped 8 bases, with 5 bases sitting between them. CDR3 sequence: CASSADEAFF. The CDR3 nucleotides are TGTGCCAGCAGTGCTGACGAAGCTTTCTTT.

The chain combines TRBV4-3 with TRBJ2-7; a possible D gene is TRBD1 (6 bases). Germline CDR1 LGHNA, CDR2 YSLEER. Trimming cost V 2 bases and J 0 bases, with 8 bases left between them. The CDR3 sequence is 14 residues long. CDR3: CASSQRQVSYEQYF. CDR3 DNA: TGCGCCAGCAGCCAACGACAGGTCTCCTACGAGCAGTACTTC.

The J gene is TRBJ1-1, the V gene TRBV6-6; tentative D call: TRBD1 (5 bases). V shed 2 bases and J shed 8 bases, with 12 bases lying between them. The CDR3 has 13 residues. Germline CDR1 MNHNY, CDR2 SVGAGI (reference sequence). The CDR3 DNA sequence: TGTGCCAGCAGTTACCTACAGGTGACCGAAGCTTTCTTT. The encoded protein is CASSYLQVTEAFF.

The genes are TRBV5-6 and TRBJ2-7, with 11 bases that match TRBD2. V lost 2 bases and J lost 0; bases outside the gene matches: 1. CDR3 length: 15 residues. CDR1 is SGHDT, CDR2 YYEEEE, per germline. CDR3 sequence reads: CASSFSGRVSYEQYF. In DNA form, the CDR3 reads TGTGCCAGCAGCTTTAGCGGGAGGGTCTCCTACGAGCAGTACTTC.

Concerning this clone: This CDR3 is also generated by other DNA sequences in the sample. The chain uses TRBV27 and TRBJ2-1; possibly TRBD2 for D (5 bases). Trimming cost V 0 bases and J 3 bases, with 6 bases left between them. The CDR3 consists of 14 residues. Germline lookup yields CDR1 MNHEY and CDR2 SMNVEV (reference sequence). The CDR3 nucleotides are TGTGCCAGCAGTTTATCCGGGAACTACAATGAGCAGTTCTTC. This codes for CASSLSGNYNEQFF.

In DNA, the CDR3 is TGCAGCGTTGACAGCGGACAGGGGTACAATGAGCAGTTCTTC. Its protein product is CSVDSGQGYNEQFF. This rearrangement joins TRBV29-1 to TRBJ2-1; 9 bases map to TRBD1. V gave up 3 bases and J gave up 4 bases; unmatched junction bases: 4. CDR3 length: 14 residues. CDR1 and CDR2 from the germline V gene are SQVTM and ANQGSEA.

J is TRBJ2-5 and V is TRBV29-1; 11 nucleotides line up with TRBD1. The CDR3 consists of 12 residues. J was trimmed by 5 bases and V by 7 bases; bases with no gene match: 3. From germline, CDR1 is SQVTM and CDR2 ANQGSEA. The CDR3 bases are TGCAGCGGGAGGGACAGGGGGGAGACCCAGTACTTC. Amino acids: CSGRDRGETQYF.

The V gene is TRBV6-6, the J gene TRBJ2-7; weak D call: TRBD2 (6 bases). V dropped 2 bases and J dropped 7 bases, with 12 bases sitting between them. Germline V gene data show CDR1 as MNHNY and CDR2 as SVGAGI (reference sequence). CDR3 length: 13 amino acids. CDR3 region: CASSYDRGREQYF. In DNA, the CDR3 is TGTGCCAGCAGTTACGACCGGGGGAGGGAGCAGTACTTC.

This chain uses TRBV7-9 with TRBJ2-7; a weak D match, TRBD1 (5 bases). The germline gives CDR1 SEHNR, CDR2 FQNEAQ (reference sequence). This CDR3 spans 14 amino acids. V was cut by 5 bases and J by 3 bases, with 14 bases left in between. This chain's CDR3 is CASSLVDTDYEQYF. The CDR3 DNA sequence: TGTGCCAGCAGCCTAGTGGACACCGACTACGAGCAGTACTTC.

The genes are TRBV5-1 and TRBJ2-2, with D hard to call. The CDR3 has 13 residues. The V end was cut by 1 base, the J end by 5 bases, with 6 bases between. Germline-derived CDR1 and CDR2 are SGHRS and YFSETQ. The CDR3 protein is CASSLFRTGELFF. In DNA, the CDR3 is TGCGCCAGCAGCTTGTTTAGGACCGGGGAGCTGTTTTTT. Together with reference TRBV5-1 and TRBJ2-2, the CDR3 gives the full variable domain: KAGVTQTPRYLIKTRGQQVTLSCSPISGHRSVSWYQQTPGQGLQFLFEYFSETQRNKGNFPGRFSGRQFSNSRSEMNVSTLELGDSALYLCASSLFRTGELFFGEGSRLTVL.

The rearrangement links TRBV7-8 to TRBJ2-2; D is uncertain. Germline V gene sequence: CDR1 SGHVS, CDR2 FQNEAQ. The CDR3 length is 16 residues. Trimming pared 1 base from V and 2 bases from J, leaving 11 bases between. CDR3 DNA: TGTGCCAGCAGCTTAGTTAACGCGGCTAACACCGGGGAGCTGTTTTTT. It is translated as CASSLVNAANTGELFF.

Notes on this clone: Other DNA sequences of this sample code for an identical CDR3. V gene TRBV9 combines with J gene TRBJ1-2; 11 bases are shared with TRBD1. V lost 0 bases to trimming and J lost 6 bases; unmatched junction nucleotides: 4. The CDR3 sequence is 15 residues long. CDR1 and CDR2 (germline): SGDLS, YYNGEE. The CDR3 nucleotides read TGTGCCAGCAGCGTAGGGACAGGGGGCGGGAATGGCTACACCTTC. Translating gives CASSVGTGGGNGYTF.

The DNA for the CDR3 is TGTGCCAGCAGTTTAGGGACAGGGCCCACCGGGGAGCTGTTTTTT. Translating it yields CASSLGTGPTGELFF. The V gene is TRBV27, the J gene TRBJ2-2, with 9 bases matching TRBD1. Germline V gene data show CDR1 as MNHEY and CDR2 as SMNVEV (reference sequence). The CDR3 runs to 15 residues. V dropped 2 bases and J dropped 4; count of bases not matched to a gene: 2.

The genes are TRBV11-2 and TRBJ2-7, with D possibly being TRBD1 or TRBD2 (5 bases each). CDR1 and CDR2 (germline): SGHAT, FQNNGV. CDR3 length equals 13 residues. V dropped 1 base and J dropped 6 bases, with 10 bases sitting between them. CDR3 amino acids: CASSLVAGSEQYF. In DNA form, the CDR3 reads TGTGCCAGCAGCTTAGTAGCAGGGAGCGAGCAGTACTTC.

The chain is built from TRBV6-5 and TRBJ2-1; no firm D call. Trimming removed 2 bases from V and 2 bases from J, with 10 bases in between. Germline CDR1 reads MNHEY; CDR2 reads SVGAGI. CDR3 length: 15 amino acids. CDR3 bases: TGTGCCAGCAGTTACGTGGGTGTCCCCTACAATGAGCAGTTCTTC. Protein sequence: CASSYVGVPYNEQFF.

The chain couples TRBV6-6 to TRBJ1-4; D possibly corresponds to TRBD1 (5 bases). V lost 5 bases and J lost 6, with 13 bases in between. The germline gives CDR1 MNHNY, CDR2 SVGAGI (reference sequence). CDR3 size: 14 residues. The CDR3 DNA reads TGTGCCAGCAGTCACAGGTGGTTAGATGAAAAACTGTTTTTT. Translation gives CASSHRWLDEKLFF.

The V gene is TRBV14, the J gene TRBJ2-7; no definite D call. CDR1 is SGHDN and CDR2 is FVKESK in the germline V gene. Deletions cut 0 bases from V and 3 bases from J, with 9 bases between. There are 14 residues in the CDR3. CDR3 residues: CASSQDRAHYEQYF. The CDR3 coding sequence is TGTGCCAGCAGCCAAGATAGGGCACACTACGAGCAGTACTTC.

This clone has a single count. The chain is built from TRBV28 and TRBJ2-5; D is possibly TRBD2 (5 bases). The J call may not be correct, given that the DNA end is closer to TRBJ2-7. Germline V gene sequence: CDR1 MDHEN, CDR2 SYDVKM. The length of the CDR3 is 13 residues. CDR3 sequence reads: CASSFGDSYEQYF. In DNA, the CDR3 is TGTGCCAGCAGTTTCGGGGATTCCTACGAGCAGTACTTC.

For this clone: Distinct nucleotide sequences in the sample also encode this CDR3. The chain carries TRBV27 and TRBJ2-3, with D possibly TRBD2 on 5 matching bases. The ends were cut back, 6 bases at V and 5 bases at J, with 6 bases in the middle. This CDR3 has 11 amino acids. Germline V gives CDR1 MNHEY, CDR2 SMNVEV (reference sequence). CDR3 sequence reads: CASSRGDTQYF. The CDR3 DNA sequence: TGTGCCAGCAGCCGGGGAGATACGCAGTATTTT.

The V gene is TRBV5-1, the J gene TRBJ2-7; D might be TRBD1 or TRBD2, each matching 5 bases. The V gene's germline CDR1 is SGHRS and CDR2 YFSETQ. Trimming left V 3 bases short and J 2 bases short, with 12 bases between. The CDR3 loop spans 14 amino acids. CDR3: CASSSGGTAYEQYF. CDR3 DNA sequence: TGCGCCAGCAGCTCTGGGGGTACAGCCTACGAGCAGTACTTC. Combining the CDR3 with reference TRBV5-1 and TRBJ2-7 gives the whole variable domain KAGVTQTPRYLIKTRGQQVTLSCSPISGHRSVSWYQQTPGQGLQFLFEYFSETQRNKGNFPGRFSGRQFSNSRSEMNVSTLELGDSALYLCASSSGGTAYEQYFGPGTRLTVT.

The chain carries TRBV27 and TRBJ2-3, with 13 bases identical to TRBD2. Germline V gene sequence: CDR1 MNHEY, CDR2 SMNVEV (reference sequence). The V segment lost 6 bases and the J segment 3 bases; nucleotides outside the gene matches: 9. The CDR3 covers 17 residues. In nucleotides, the CDR3 is TGTGCCAGCAGACTAGCGGGAGGGCAGCCTTCAACAGATACGCAGTATTTT. It specifies CASRLAGGQPSTDTQYF.

The rearrangement joins TRBV7-6 to TRBJ1-1, with D uncertain. The CDR3 sequence is 16 residues long. Deletions cut 2 bases from V and 1 base from J, with 14 bases between. Germline assignment: CDR1 SGHVS and CDR2 FNYEAQ. CDR3 sequence (DNA): TGTGCCAGCAGCTTATTTGTCGCAGCGCAGAACACTGAAGCTTTCTTT. Its protein product is CASSLFVAAQNTEAFF. The entire variable domain, with the rest obtained from reference TRBV7-6 and TRBJ1-1, is as follows: GAGVSQSPRYKVTKRGQDVALRCDPISGHVSLYWYRQALGQGPEFLTYFNYEAQQDKSGLPNDRFSAERPEGSISTLTIQRTEQRDSAMYRCASSLFVAAQNTEAFFGQGTRLTVV.

This clone showed up just a few times. This chain links TRBV29-1 with TRBJ2-7, with 10 bases aligning to TRBD1. The ends lost 6 bases at V and 2 bases at J; junction bases unmatched: 4. The CDR3 length is 13 residues. Germline V gives CDR1 SQVTM, CDR2 ANQGSEA. This CDR3 is CSVTTGGPYEQYF. In nucleotides, the CDR3 is TGCAGCGTGACGACAGGGGGCCCCTACGAGCAGTACTTC.

CDR3 DNA: TGTGCCACCAGCAGAGGTTCCGGACAGGGCTACGAGCAGTACTTC. It yields the protein CATSRGSGQGYEQYF. The rearrangement uses TRBV15 and TRBJ2-7, with 8 bases identical to TRBD1. The CDR3 consists of 15 residues. The J segment lost 3 bases and the V segment lost 1 base, leaving 5 bases of the junction unmatched. Germline values: CDR1 LNHNV, CDR2 YYDKDF (reference sequence).

V gene TRBV15 combines with J gene TRBJ2-1, with 15 bases that match TRBD2. CDR1 and CDR2 from the germline V gene are LNHNV and YYDKDF (reference sequence). V trimming: 3 bases; J trimming: 7 bases; junction bases outside the gene matches: 4. CDR3 length: 16 residues. CDR3 in amino acids: CATSSGLAGGGNEQFF. DNA of the CDR3: TGTGCCACCAGCAGCGGACTAGCGGGAGGGGGTAATGAGCAGTTCTTC.

The CDR3 DNA sequence: TGTGCCAGCAGCTTAGGGTCGTCTCACCTCCAAGAGACCCAGTACTTC. Translating it yields CASSLGSSHLQETQYF. The chain recombines TRBV7-9 with TRBJ2-5; no definite D call. Germline V gives CDR1 SEHNR, CDR2 FQNEAQ (reference sequence). The V gene lost 1 base and the J gene lost 1 base, with 13 bases spanning the gap. The CDR3 is 16 residues long.

This clone has only a few counts. The genes are TRBV7-3 and TRBJ1-4; D gene ambiguous. V dropped 0 bases and J dropped 12 bases, with 23 bases sitting between them. Germline CDR1 is SGHTA and CDR2 is FQGTGA. The CDR3 extends over 17 amino acids. The CDR3 reads CASSLTLNGPMVVELFF. CDR3 nucleotides: TGTGCCAGCAGCTTAACGTTAAACGGACCCATGGTTGTGGAACTGTTTTTT. Filled out from reference TRBV7-3 and TRBJ1-4, the complete variable domain reads GAGVSQTPSNKVTEKGKYVELRCDPISGHTALYWYRQSLGQGPEFLIYFQGTGAADDSGLPNDRFFAVRPEGSVSTLKIQRTERGDSAVYLCASSLTLNGPMVVELFFGSGTQLSVL.